Listed below are T cell receptor beta chains from one sample, sequenced in a study of T cells in localized non-small cell lung cancer. Profiled with immunoSEQ multiplex PCR; TCRdb holds only in-frame clones, not every one. The sample carries around 19,000 clones, around 82% recorded once. Source: peripheral blood, taken before any cancer treatment. The receptors here all came from a male donor at least 60 years old with stage III lung adenocarcinoma. Both conserved end residues are part of each CDR3. A D gene is named only where the DNA matches it firmly. Size tells how often a clone was seen (once, few, many) or the class of an expanded clone, and some rows leave it out.

- | TRBJ2-1 | TRBV5-4 | 14 | - | TGTGCCAGCAGCTTTCGGGTTGTACGAGATGAGCAGTTCTTC | CASSFRVVRDEQFF
- | TRBJ2-5 | TRBV5-1 | 16 | TRBD1 | TGCGCCAGCAGCCCGTCGACAGGGTCCACTTGGGAGACCCAGTACTTC | CASSPSTGSTWETQYF
once | TRBJ1-2 | TRBV25-1 | 16 | - | TGTGCCAGCAGTCTAATAGGGGGTTCGGGGAACTATGGCTACACCTTC | CASSLIGGSGNYGYTF
once | TRBJ2-5 | TRBV10-3 | 13 | TRBD2 | TGTGCCATCAGTCCGGGACTACAAGAGACCCAGTACTTC | CAISPGLQETQYF
once | TRBJ2-2 | TRBV2 | 18 | TRBD2 | TGTGCCACACAGGGTGGGGCTAGCGGGGGCCTCGGCACCGGGGAGCTGTTTTTT | CATQGGASGGLGTGELFF
- | TRBJ1-5 | TRBV27 | 14 | - | TGTGCCAGCAGTTTTTTGGGGTTGGGTCAGCCCCAGCATTTT | CASSFLGLGQPQHF
- | TRBJ2-2 | TRBV7-3 | 17 | TRBD1 | TGTGCCAGCAGCCCTTCATTGGACAGGGTGAACACCGGGGAGCTGTTTTTT | CASSPSLDRVNTGELFF
- | TRBJ1-6 | TRBV2 | 13 | - | TGTGCCAGCACGGTGTCGGGGAATTCACCCCTCCACTTT | CASTVSGNSPLHF
- | TRBJ2-3 | TRBV5-1 | 17 | TRBD2 | TGCGCCAGCAGCCTAGGACTAGCGGGGGCCCGCACAGATACGCAGTATTTT | CASSLGLAGARTDTQYF
- | TRBJ1-4 | TRBV7-6 | 16 | - | TGTGCCAGCAGCCCAGCGGGTTTTGCAACTAATGAAAAACTGTTTTTT | CASSPAGFATNEKLFF
- | TRBJ2-2 | TRBV5-4 | 16 | TRBD2 | TGTGCCAGCAGCCAGGGACTAGCGGCGAACACCGGGGAGCTGTTTTTT | CASSQGLAANTGELFF
- | TRBJ1-1 | TRBV5-1 | 15 | - | TGCGCCAGCAGCTTGGGGGGCCAGGGTAACACTGAAGCTTTCTTT | CASSLGGQGNTEAFF
- | TRBJ2-7 | TRBV7-9 | 13 | TRBD1 | TGTGCCAGCAGCTTCGACAGGGTCTACGAGCAGTACTTC | CASSFDRVYEQYF